These T cell receptor beta chains were read from a single sample in a study of shared clonotypes between healthy human individuals. Here immunoSEQ multiplex PCR was the method, and the copy in TCRdb shows in-frame clones only, minus some. The sample lists 600,000 or so clones; 95% to 98% were seen once. The source material was naive CD8+ T cells sorted from blood. Receptors originate from a young man in good health. Each CDR3 is given with its conserved first and last residue. A D gene is named only where the DNA matches it firmly. Expanded clones get a size class; other rows say once, few or many, or leave the size out.

length	J	size	D	V	CDR3	DNA
12	TRBJ1-1	-	TRBD1	TRBV28	CASGRGLGEAFF	TGTGCCAGCGGGAGGGGGCTGGGTGAAGCTTTCTTT
14	TRBJ2-5	-	-	TRBV18	CASSPSALGETQYF	TGTGCCAGCTCACCAAGTGCACTGGGGGAGACCCAGTACTTC
15	TRBJ2-3	-	TRBD1	TRBV7-6	CASSWTGLGTDTQYF	TGTGCCAGCAGTTGGACAGGTCTAGGCACAGATACGCAGTATTTT
16	TRBJ2-7	-	-	TRBV11-2	CASSLGEADHILEQYF	TGTGCCAGCAGCTTAGGGGAAGCGGACCACATCCTGGAGCAGTACTTC
12	TRBJ2-5	-	TRBD1	TRBV29-1	CSVEQGVETQYF	TGCAGCGTTGAACAGGGGGTGGAGACCCAGTACTTC
13	TRBJ2-7	-	-	TRBV6-1	CASSEPPGYEQYF	TGTGCCAGCAGTGAACCGCCCGGCTACGAGCAGTACTTC
15	TRBJ2-7	once	TRBD1	TRBV25-1	CASSETETGTYEQYF	TGTGCCAGCAGTGAAACTGAGACAGGGACCTACGAGCAGTACTTC
14	TRBJ1-2	-	TRBD1	TRBV5-4	CASSETGQTKGYTF	TGTGCCAGCAGCGAGACAGGGCAGACGAAGGGCTACACCTTC
13	TRBJ2-3	-	-	TRBV29-1	CSVEVPNTDTQYF	TGCAGCGTTGAAGTGCCCAACACAGATACGCAGTATTTT
18	TRBJ2-7	-	TRBD1	TRBV2	CASRPGQGPNRSRYEQYF	TGTGCCAGCAGACCAGGACAGGGGCCAAACCGATCCCGCTACGAGCAGTACTTC
13	TRBJ2-1	-	-	TRBV9	CASSVGGNNEQFF	TGTGCCAGCAGCGTAGGAGGGAACAATGAGCAGTTCTTC
14	TRBJ2-3	-	TRBD1	TRBV28	CASSWDRVTDTQYF	TGTGCCAGCAGTTGGGACAGAGTCACAGATACGCAGTATTTT
13	TRBJ2-7	-	-	TRBV4-1	CASSLRDNYEQYF	TGCGCCAGCAGCCTCCGGGACAACTACGAGCAGTACTTC
15	TRBJ2-5	-	TRBD2	TRBV9	CASSVGAGVGETQYF	TGTGCCAGCAGCGTAGGGGCGGGAGTGGGAGAGACCCAGTACTTC
14	TRBJ2-1	-	TRBD2	TRBV6-5	CASRLAGPYNEQFF	TGTGCCAGTAGACTAGCGGGGCCCTACAATGAGCAGTTCTTC
12	TRBJ2-7	-	-	TRBV7-9	CASSLRGGEQYF	TGTGCCAGCAGCTTGAGGGGCGGCGAGCAGTACTTC
13	TRBJ2-1	-	-	TRBV11-3	CASSLANYNEQFF	TGTGCCAGCAGCCTGGCCAACTACAATGAGCAGTTCTTC
14	TRBJ2-7	-	TRBD2	TRBV9	CASSGAGNDYEQYF	TGTGCCAGCAGCGGAGCGGGGAATGACTACGAGCAGTACTTC
15	TRBJ2-7	-	TRBD2	TRBV4-1	CASSQYSGNIYEQYF	TGCGCCAGCAGCCAATATAGCGGGAATATCTACGAGCAGTACTTC
13	TRBJ2-7	-	-	TRBV28	CASSGRIDYEQYF	TGTGCCAGCAGTGGACGGATAGACTACGAGCAGTACTTC
15	TRBJ2-5	-	TRBD1	TRBV7-9	CASSPRTGGEETQYF	TGTGCCAGCAGCCCTCGGACAGGGGGGGAAGAGACCCAGTACTTC
19	TRBJ2-3	-	TRBD2	TRBV29-1	CSGNDGIGLAGTSTDTQYF	TGCAGCGGGAATGATGGAATCGGACTAGCGGGGACTAGCACAGATACGCAGTATTTT
15	TRBJ1-4	-	-	TRBV29-1	CSVEDVTSTNEKLFF	TGCAGCGTTGAAGATGTTACATCAACTAATGAAAAACTGTTTTTT
16	TRBJ2-7	-	TRBD1	TRBV27	CASSSLGTAPGYEQYF	TGTGCCAGCAGTTCCCTCGGGACAGCGCCGGGCTACGAGCAGTACTTC
16	TRBJ1-4	-	TRBD1	TRBV2	CASSESQDRVERKLFF	TGTGCCAGCAGTGAATCACAGGACAGGGTTGAACGGAAACTGTTTTTT
12	TRBJ1-1	-	-	TRBV29-1	CSVAGWVTEAFF	TGCAGCGTCGCCGGTTGGGTCACTGAAGCTTTCTTT
15	TRBJ2-1	-	-	TRBV5-1	CASTALGSEVIEQFF	TGCGCCAGCACAGCGCTGGGGTCGGAGGTCATTGAGCAGTTCTTC
15	TRBJ2-7	-	-	TRBV9	CASSVEAGFSYEQYF	TGTGCCAGCAGCGTAGAAGCTGGGTTCTCTTACGAGCAGTACTTC
15	TRBJ1-5	-	-	TRBV18	CASSQPGGSNQPQHF	TGTGCCAGCTCACAGCCCGGTGGGAGCAATCAGCCCCAGCATTTT